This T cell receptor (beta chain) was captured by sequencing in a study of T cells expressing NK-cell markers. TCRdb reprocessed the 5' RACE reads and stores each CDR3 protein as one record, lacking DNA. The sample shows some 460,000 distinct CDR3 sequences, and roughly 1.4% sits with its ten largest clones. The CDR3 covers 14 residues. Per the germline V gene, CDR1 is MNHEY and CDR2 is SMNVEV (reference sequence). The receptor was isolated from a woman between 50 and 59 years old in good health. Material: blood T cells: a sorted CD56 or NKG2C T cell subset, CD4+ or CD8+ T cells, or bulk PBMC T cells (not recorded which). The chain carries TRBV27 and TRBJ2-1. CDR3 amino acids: CASSLLGSGNEQFF.